These T cell receptor beta chains were read from a single sample in a study of blood T cell repertoires in COVID-19. Using immunoSEQ multiplex PCR, the repertoire was profiled, and TCRdb retains in-frame clones only, with some absent. Altogether around 500,000 clones are present, 70% to 90% being singletons, with the ten largest covering over 1.5%. The sequencing sample was made of PBMCs or T cells enriched from blood (not recorded which). The receptors originated from a woman aged 40 to 55 who had recovered from COVID-19. Both conserved end residues are part of each CDR3. A D gene is named only where the DNA matches it firmly.

>TRBJ2-1|TRBV14|TRBD2
TGTGCCAGCAGCCCACGGGATTCGGGAGGGGATGAGCAGTTCTTC
CASSPRDSGGDEQFF
>TRBJ1-1|TRBV13|.
TGTGCCAGCAGCTTATCCCGGACAGAAGCTTTCTTT
CASSLSRTEAFF
>TRBJ1-1|TRBV7-2|TRBD1
TGTGCCAGCAGCTCCGTGGGACAGCGGAGCCTTAACACTGAAGCTTTCTTT
CASSSVGQRSLNTEAFF
>TRBJ2-7|TRBV25-1|.
TGTGCCAGCAGTGAAGGGGCGTTTTTTTCCTACGAGCAGTACTTC
CASSEGAFFSYEQYF
>TRBJ2-1|TRBV30|TRBD2
TGTGCCTGGAGTGTGCTTAAGCGGGAGGGGGATAGCTCCTACAATGAGCAGTTCTTC
CAWSVLKREGDSSYNEQFF
>TRBJ2-7|TRBV10-2|.
TGCGCCAGCAGACTACAGGTAGACTACGAGCAGTACTTC
CASRLQVDYEQYF
>TRBJ1-2|TRBV7-2|TRBD1
TGTGCCAGCAGCTTGCCCGGGACAGGGGTTCGCAACTATGGCTACACCTTC
CASSLPGTGVRNYGYTF
>TRBJ2-1|TRBV12-5|TRBD2
TGTGCTAGTGGTACCGGGCGGACTAGCGGGATCAATGAGCAGTTCTTC
CASGTGRTSGINEQFF
>TRBJ1-2|TRBV30|.
TGTGCCTGGAGGAATAGCGGGGATGGCTACACCTTC
CAWRNSGDGYTF
>TRBJ2-2|TRBV4-2|.
TGTGCCAGCAGCCAAGATCCAGCGGCGAACACCGGGGAGCTGTTTTTT
CASSQDPAANTGELFF
>TRBJ1-4|TRBV7-6|TRBD1
TGTGCCAGCAGGACAGGGTTGGGAGATAATGAAAAACTGTTTTTT
CASRTGLGDNEKLFF
>TRBJ2-1|TRBV19|TRBD2
TGTGCCAGTAGTATACTAGCGGGAGTGCAAAATGAGCAGTTCTTC
CASSILAGVQNEQFF
>TRBJ1-4|TRBV5-6|.
TGTGCCAGCAGCGTCGGAGCAACTAATGAAAAACTGTTTTTT
CASSVGATNEKLFF
>TRBJ2-3|TRBV15|TRBD2
TGTGCCACCAGCAGAGATCTAGCGGGCACAGATACGCAGTATTTT
CATSRDLAGTDTQYF
>TRBJ2-7|TRBV19|TRBD2
TGTGCCAGTAGCCGGCCCACTAGCGGGAGTATCTACGAGCAGTACTTC
CASSRPTSGSIYEQYF
>TRBJ1-2|TRBV4-3|TRBD1
TGCGCCAGCAGCCAAGATCGACAGGGTGGAGACTATGGCTACACCTTC
CASSQDRQGGDYGYTF